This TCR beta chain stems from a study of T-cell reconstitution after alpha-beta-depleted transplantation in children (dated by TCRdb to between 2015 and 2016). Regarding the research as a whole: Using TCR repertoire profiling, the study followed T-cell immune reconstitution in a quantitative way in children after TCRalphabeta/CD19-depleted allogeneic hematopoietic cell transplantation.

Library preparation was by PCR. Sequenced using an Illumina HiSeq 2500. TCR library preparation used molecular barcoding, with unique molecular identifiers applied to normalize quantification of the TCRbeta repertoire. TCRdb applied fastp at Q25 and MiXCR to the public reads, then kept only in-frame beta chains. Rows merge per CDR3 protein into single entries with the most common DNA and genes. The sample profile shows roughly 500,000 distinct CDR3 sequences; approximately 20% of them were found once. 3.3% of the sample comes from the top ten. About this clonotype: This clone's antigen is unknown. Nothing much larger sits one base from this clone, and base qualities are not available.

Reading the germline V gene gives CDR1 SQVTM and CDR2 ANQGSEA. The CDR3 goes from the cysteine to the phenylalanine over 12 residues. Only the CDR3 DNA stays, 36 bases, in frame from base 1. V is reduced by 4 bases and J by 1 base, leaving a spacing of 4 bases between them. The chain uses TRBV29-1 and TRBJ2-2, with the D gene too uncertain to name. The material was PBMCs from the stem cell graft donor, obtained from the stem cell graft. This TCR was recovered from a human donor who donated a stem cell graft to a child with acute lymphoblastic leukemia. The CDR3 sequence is CSVVGNTGELFF. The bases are TGCAGCGTTGTTGGGAACACCGGGGAGCTGTTTTTT.